One and the same sample provided the 25 T cell receptor beta chains below, sequenced in a study of shared clonotypes between healthy human individuals. The method was immunoSEQ multiplex PCR; TCRdb's version includes in-frame clones alone and lacks a portion of them. There are fewer than 400,000 clones in the sample; approximately 74% occur only once, and 9% to 12% lies in the top ten. The sample was memory CD4+ T cells sorted from blood. Indicated subset: CD45RA-negative fraction. These receptors were obtained from a man aged 25-40 years in good health.

The rearrangement uses TRBV18 and TRBJ2-5; D unclear. V lost 9 bases, J lost 5 bases, and 16 bases lay in between. CDR3 length: 13 amino acids. CDR1 is KGHSH and CDR2 is LQKENI in the germline V gene. The CDR3, as DNA: TGTGCCAGTACCCCCGACGTCACGGAGACCCAGTACTTC. This gives the protein CASTPDVTETQYF.

This clone came up a few times. The rearrangement uses TRBV11-2 and TRBJ1-4; a possible D gene is TRBD1 (5 bases). This CDR3 is built from 15 residues. The V end lost 3 bases, the J end lost 1 base, and 9 bases lay between the germline ends. Germline CDR1 SGHAT, CDR2 FQNNGV. The CDR3 coding sequence is TGTGCCAGCAGCTTGGGGACGGTAACTAATGAAAAACTGTTTTTT. This encodes CASSLGTVTNEKLFF.

The chain links TRBV2 to TRBJ2-5, with 7 bases aligning to TRBD1. The CDR3 sequence is 15 residues long. Germline V gene lookup returns CDR1 SNHLY and CDR2 FYNNEI. The ends lost 5 bases at V and 2 bases at J; junction bases unmatched: 8. In DNA, the CDR3 is TGTGCCAGCAGTCGGACCGGGACAGTTCAAGAGACCCAGTACTTC. Its protein is CASSRTGTVQETQYF.

The V call is TRBV7-3, the J call TRBJ2-1, with D unclear. V lost 5 bases, J lost 10 bases, and 12 bases lay in between. CDR3 length: 12 residues. CDR1 and CDR2 from the germline V gene are SGHTA and FQGTGA. CDR3 coding DNA: TGTGCCAGCAGCCACCCGAAACGGGAGCAGTTCTTC. This gives the protein CASSHPKREQFF. The entire variable domain, with the rest obtained from reference TRBV7-3 and TRBJ2-1, is as follows: GAGVSQTPSNKVTEKGKYVELRCDPISGHTALYWYRQSLGQGPEFLIYFQGTGAADDSGLPNDRFFAVRPEGSVSTLKIQRTERGDSAVYLCASSHPKREQFFGPGTRLTVL.

The CDR3 sequence is CASTVFRLSGNTIYF. CDR3 coding DNA: TGTGCCAGCACCGTCTTCCGGCTTTCGGGAAACACCATATATTTT. This chain connects TRBV5-6 to TRBJ1-3; unclear D gene. The CDR3 consists of 15 residues. CDR1 is SGHDT, CDR2 YYEEEE, per germline. With 6 bases removed from V and 4 bases from J, the gap between germline ends came to 17 bases. Supplemented by reference TRBV5-6 and TRBJ1-3, the full variable domain reads DAGVTQSPTHLIKTRGQQVTLRCSPKSGHDTVSWYQQALGQGPQFIFQYYEEEERQRGNFPDRFSGHQFPNYSSELNVNALLLGDSALYLCASTVFRLSGNTIYFGEGSWLTVV.

This chain joins TRBV9 and TRBJ2-7; TRBD1 matches at 12 bases. CDR1 is SGDLS, CDR2 YYNGEE, per germline. This CDR3 has 16 amino acids. The V segment lost 0 bases and the J segment 5 bases; nucleotides outside the gene matches: 6. CDR3 region: CASSVGAGTGGHEQYF. DNA of the CDR3: TGTGCCAGCAGCGTAGGAGCCGGGACAGGGGGCCACGAGCAGTACTTC.

This chain links TRBV6-1 with TRBJ1-5; D is uncertain. CDR1 and CDR2 from the germline V gene are MNHNS and SASEGT. Trimming left V 7 bases short and J 3 bases short, with 10 bases between. This CDR3 contains 13 residues. The CDR3 here is CASMRQINQPQHF. Written as DNA, the CDR3 is TGTGCCAGCATGAGGCAGATCAATCAGCCCCAGCATTTT.

The rearrangement links TRBV5-6 to TRBJ2-7, with 7 positions matching TRBD1. V was clipped by 3 bases and J by 6 bases; unmatched bases: 9. CDR3 size: 14 residues. The germline gives CDR1 SGHDT, CDR2 YYEEEE. The CDR3 loop is CASSSGTALFEQYF. The CDR3 DNA is TGTGCCAGCAGCTCCGGGACAGCCCTCTTCGAGCAGTACTTC.

V gene TRBV7-3 combines with J gene TRBJ2-6; perhaps D is TRBD1 or TRBD2 (5 bases each). The germline V gene encodes CDR1 SGHTA and CDR2 FQGTGA. V was cut by 1 base and J by 16 bases, with 14 bases left in between. This CDR3 is 13 amino acids long. The CDR3, as DNA: TGTGCCAGCAGCTTAAGAGAAGGCAGGGAGCTGACTTTC. Protein sequence: CASSLREGRELTF.

This chain links TRBV18 with TRBJ1-4, with 10 positions matching TRBD1. CDR3 length: 15 residues. With V trimmed by 5 bases and J by 6 bases, 6 bases remained unmatched. Germline CDR1 is KGHSH and CDR2 is LQKENI. The CDR3 sequence is CASSATGGIDEKLFF. CDR3 DNA sequence: TGTGCCAGCTCAGCGACAGGGGGCATAGATGAAAAACTGTTTTTT.

The J gene is TRBJ2-7, the V gene TRBV7-9, with D maybe TRBD2 (7 bases). Trimming cost V 5 bases and J 4 bases, with 15 bases left between them. The length of the CDR3 is 14 residues. Germline lookup yields CDR1 SEHNR and CDR2 FQNEAQ (reference sequence). This CDR3 reads CASSSSGGPYEQYF. The DNA for the CDR3 is TGTGCCAGCAGCAGTTCCGGGGGGCCTTACGAGCAGTACTTC.

The chain is built from TRBV5-1 and TRBJ2-3; TRBD2 matches at 12 bases. Germline CDR1 and CDR2: SGHRS and YFSETQ. The trim removed 2 bases at V and 4 bases at J, leaving 5 bases unmatched. This CDR3 has 16 amino acids. The CDR3 nucleotides read TGCGCCAGCAGCTTTATGACTAGCGGGAGTGCAGATACGCAGTATTTT. Amino acid sequence: CASSFMTSGSADTQYF.

The chain recombines TRBV7-7 with TRBJ2-2; TRBD1 aligns across 10 bases. With 5 bases clipped from V and 5 bases from J, the junction kept 5 bases outside the gene matches. CDR1 is SSHAT, CDR2 FNYEAQ, per germline (reference sequence). There are 15 residues in the CDR3. CDR3 loop: CASSQEDRGTGELFF. The CDR3, as DNA: TGTGCCAGCAGCCAAGAGGACAGGGGGACCGGGGAGCTGTTTTTT. Variable domain in full (rest from reference TRBV7-7 and TRBJ2-2): GAGVSQSPRYKVTKRGQDVTLRCDPISSHATLYWYQQALGQGPEFLTYFNYEAQPDKSGLPSDRFSAERPEGSISTLTIQRTEQRDSAMYRCASSQEDRGTGELFFGEGSRLTVL.

The chain uses TRBV9 and TRBJ2-5; no firm D call. CDR3 length: 14 amino acids. Germline CDR1 SGDLS, CDR2 YYNGEE. V lost 0 bases and J 1 base, leaving 7 bases between the germline ends. The CDR3 DNA follows: TGTGCCAGCAGCGTAGGACCAACCCAAGAGACCCAGTACTTC. It codes for CASSVGPTQETQYF.

J is TRBJ2-2 and V is TRBV7-8, with TRBD1 matching 11 bases. The V segment lost 5 bases and the J segment 5 bases; nucleotides outside the gene matches: 4. The CDR3 has 15 amino acids. CDR1 SGHVS and CDR2 FQNEAQ come from the germline V gene. CDR3 in amino acids: CASSPRDRGTGELFF. CDR3 bases: TGTGCCAGCAGCCCCCGGGACAGGGGGACCGGGGAGCTGTTTTTT.

The chain employs TRBV5-4 and TRBJ2-5; TRBD1 matches at 8 bases. This CDR3 has 17 amino acids. Per the germline V gene, CDR1 is SGHNT and CDR2 is YYREEE (reference sequence). Trimming at V came to 0 bases and at J to 0 bases, leaving 7 bases not matched to a gene. The CDR3 nucleotides read TGTGCCAGCAGCTTGGCCCCGGGACAGGTGTACCAAGAGACCCAGTACTTC. Protein: CASSLAPGQVYQETQYF.

V usage is TRBV5-5 and J usage is TRBJ2-5; possible D gene TRBD2, 6 bases. The CDR3 length is 15 residues. The ends were cut back, 4 bases at V and 4 bases at J, with 17 bases in the middle. CDR1 is SGHKS, CDR2 YYEKEE, per germline (reference sequence). CDR3 sequence (DNA): TGTGCCAGCAGCCCCCAGGTGGGAGCGGGAGAGACCCAGTACTTC. It specifies CASSPQVGAGETQYF.

The rearrangement joins TRBV5-1 to TRBJ1-2; the D gene is possibly TRBD1 (5 bases). V shed 7 bases and J shed 3 bases, with 10 bases lying between them. Germline values: CDR1 SGHRS, CDR2 YFSETQ. The CDR3 totals 12 residues. The CDR3 loop is CASRDGDYGYTF. The CDR3 DNA follows: TGCGCCAGCCGGGACGGGGACTATGGCTACACCTTC.

The V call is TRBV29-1, the J call TRBJ2-3; no firm D call. Trimming took off 5 bases at V and 5 bases at J, with 14 bases between the two ends. CDR1 SQVTM and CDR2 ANQGSEA come from the germline V gene. The CDR3 length is 13 residues. The CDR3 DNA reads as TGCAGCGTTAATTCAGCGTCCAAAGATACGCAGTATTTT. Protein product: CSVNSASKDTQYF.

The V call is TRBV7-2, the J call TRBJ2-3, with 12 positions matching TRBD1. Germline CDR1 SGHTA, CDR2 FQGNSA. J gave up 1 base and V 4 bases, and 12 bases lay outside the gene matches. The CDR3 length is 19 residues. CDR3 coding DNA: TGTGCCAGCAGCTACCAGGGGACAGGGGGCCTAGCGGGCACAGATACGCAGTATTTT. Translated: CASSYQGTGGLAGTDTQYF.

V gene TRBV2 combines with J gene TRBJ2-2, with D possibly being TRBD1 (5 bases). The CDR3 is 15 amino acids. With 7 bases removed from V and 2 bases from J, the gap between germline ends came to 14 bases. The germline V gene encodes CDR1 SNHLY and CDR2 FYNNEI. CDR3 nucleotides: TGTGCCAGCACCGTTGACAGTCATAACACCGGGGAGCTGTTTTTT. Translated: CASTVDSHNTGELFF. Full variable domain (rest looked up from reference TRBV2 and TRBJ2-2): EPEVTQTPSHQVTQMGQEVILRCVPISNHLYFYWYRQILGQKVEFLVSFYNNEISEKSEIFDDQFSVERPDGSNFTLKIRSTKLEDSAMYFCASTVDSHNTGELFFGEGSRLTVL.

The rearrangement links TRBV10-1 to TRBJ2-4; 10 bases agree with TRBD1. CDR3 length: 16 residues. Trimming at V came to 4 bases and at J to 1 base, leaving 4 bases not matched to a gene. Germline V gene lookup returns CDR1 WNHNN and CDR2 SYGVQD (reference sequence). The CDR3 region has the DNA TGCGCCAGCAGTGCCGGGACAGGGGTGGCCAAAAACATTCAGTACTTC. The encoded protein is CASSAGTGVAKNIQYF.

The rearrangement uses TRBV27 and TRBJ1-4, with no clear D. V was pared by 4 bases and J by 4 bases, with 10 bases between. Germline V lookup: CDR1 MNHEY, CDR2 SMNVEV (reference sequence). This CDR3 is 14 amino acids long. CDR3: CASSSVLYNEKLFF. The CDR3 bases are TGTGCCAGCAGTTCAGTCCTGTATAATGAAAAACTGTTTTTT.

The chain combines TRBV5-1 with TRBJ2-1; TRBD1 agrees at 9 bases. Looked up from germline, CDR1 is SGHRS and CDR2 is YFSETQ. The ends lost 3 bases at V and 6 bases at J; junction bases unmatched: 19. The CDR3 covers 19 residues. The CDR3 loop is CASSSRQGGVAGVSNEQFF. The DNA of the CDR3 is TGCGCCAGCAGCTCCCGACAGGGGGGTGTCGCGGGAGTCTCCAATGAGCAGTTCTTC. The full variable domain, its missing parts supplied by reference TRBV5-1 and TRBJ2-1, is KAGVTQTPRYLIKTRGQQVTLSCSPISGHRSVSWYQQTPGQGLQFLFEYFSETQRNKGNFPGRFSGRQFSNSRSEMNVSTLELGDSALYLCASSSRQGGVAGVSNEQFFGPGTRLTVL.

The CDR3 DNA reads as TGTGCCAGCAGCGTACTATTCAACACCGGGGAGCTGTTTTTT. It codes for CASSVLFNTGELFF. The chain couples TRBV9 to TRBJ2-2; D not certain. Per the germline V gene, CDR1 is SGDLS and CDR2 is YYNGEE. This CDR3 contains 14 residues. Trimming took 1 base from V and 2 from J, leaving 6 bases between them.